Presented here are 24 T cell receptor beta chains from one specimen sequenced in a study of T cells in Graves' hyperthyroidism and ophthalmopathy. From RNA transcripts, TCR beta CDR3 regions were amplified. Using the HTBI primer set, a first-round RT-PCR was run on the TCR CDR3. TCRdb analysed the multiplex PCR reads with MiXCR anew, one entry per CDR3 protein. The table lists some 360,000 distinct CDR3 sequences, approximately 15% of them singletons. Sequencing used blood. The receptors stem from a woman aged 55-70 years with Graves' hyperthyroidism.

The V gene is TRBV19, the J gene TRBJ2-4; 9 nucleotides match TRBD1. V shed 4 bases and J 0 bases; nucleotides not matched to a gene: 7. The CDR3 is 17 residues long. The germline V gene encodes CDR1 LNHDA and CDR2 SQIVND (reference sequence). DNA of the CDR3: TGTGCCAGTAGTACCCCCGGGACAGGGACAGCCAAAAACATTCAGTACTTC. Protein product: CASSTPGTGTAKNIQYF.

This clonotype was recorded a few times. This chain joins TRBV7-2 and TRBJ1-1, with D perhaps TRBD1 (6 bases). V lost 1 base to trimming and J lost 11 bases, with 20 bases between them. Germline CDR1 and CDR2: SGHTA and FQGNSA. There are 15 residues in the CDR3. The CDR3 loop is CASSLGTEQGARAFF. The CDR3 nucleotides read TGTGCCAGCAGCTTAGGGACCGAACAGGGTGCCCGGGCTTTCTTT.

This clonotype was counted only a few times. The chain employs TRBV7-9 and TRBJ2-5; 7 bases are a match to TRBD1. With 5 bases clipped from V and 9 bases from J, the junction kept 12 bases outside the gene matches. Germline V CDR1 and CDR2: SEHNR, FQNEAQ (reference sequence). The CDR3 runs 14 residues. This CDR3 reads CASSLGTEVWAQYF. The DNA for the CDR3 is TGTGCCAGCAGCCTCGGGACAGAGGTATGGGCCCAGTACTTC.

This clonotype was counted ten times or more. The J gene is TRBJ2-1, the V gene TRBV28, with 9 positions matching TRBD1. The CDR3 consists of 14 residues. V trimming: 5 bases; J trimming: 10 bases; junction bases outside the gene matches: 9. The germline V gene encodes CDR1 MDHEN and CDR2 SYDVKM. The CDR3 loop reads CASSMGQGSKEQFF. CDR3 in DNA: TGTGCCAGCAGTATGGGACAGGGTTCTAAAGAGCAGTTCTTC.

CDR3 amino acids: CASSADLASETQYF. Here the CDR3 DNA reads TGTGCCAGCAGCGCCGACCTAGCGAGTGAGACCCAGTACTTC. The chain has TRBV9 and TRBJ2-5, with a weak D call TRBD2 (6 bases). CDR1 and CDR2 from the germline V gene are SGDLS and YYNGEE. Trimming pared 3 bases from V and 5 bases from J, leaving 14 bases between. The CDR3 is 14 amino acids.

This clonotype occurred a few times. This chain uses TRBV29-1 with TRBJ1-3; D is unresolved. Trimming took 2 bases from V and 0 from J, leaving 8 bases between them. Germline V CDR1 and CDR2: SQVTM, ANQGSEA. The CDR3 runs to 14 residues. The CDR3 sequence is CSVELSPSGNTIYF. For the CDR3, the DNA is TGCAGCGTTGAACTCAGCCCCTCTGGAAACACCATATATTTT.

This clonotype showed up many times. V gene TRBV24-1 combines with J gene TRBJ2-7; 9 nucleotides line up with TRBD2. J gave up 2 bases and V 2 bases, and 3 bases lay outside the gene matches. Germline assignment: CDR1 KGHDR and CDR2 SFDVKD. The CDR3 has 15 residues. The CDR3 coding sequence is TGTGCCACCAGTGATTCACGACTAGCGGCCTACGAGCAGTACTTC. It translates to CATSDSRLAAYEQYF.

This clonotype was detected ten times or more. This chain connects TRBV20-1 to TRBJ2-7; TRBD1 or TRBD2 may be the D gene (5 bases each). V gave up 3 bases and J gave up 4 bases, with 13 bases separating them. This CDR3 region has 13 residues. Germline values: CDR1 DFQATT, CDR2 SNEGSKA (reference sequence). The CDR3 region is CSASRDPGYEQYF. CDR3 bases: TGCAGTGCTAGCCGGGACCCAGGATACGAGCAGTACTTC.

Many counts were recorded for this clonotype. The chain uses TRBV20-1 and TRBJ2-1; possibly TRBD2 for D (6 bases). Trimming removed 0 bases at V and 3 bases at J, with 15 bases between. CDR1 and CDR2 (germline): DFQATT, SNEGSKA (reference sequence). The CDR3 is 16 residues long. CDR3 DNA: TGCAGTGCTAGAGAGGGCGGGGCTAGCAGCTACAATGAGCAGTTCTTC. This encodes CSAREGGASSYNEQFF.

There are many counts of this clonotype. This rearrangement joins TRBV7-9 to TRBJ2-1, with D possibly called TRBD1 or TRBD2 (5 bases each). V lost 11 bases and J lost 1, with 12 bases in between. Germline CDR1 SEHNR, CDR2 FQNEAQ (reference sequence). This CDR3 spans 13 amino acids. The CDR3 protein is CAWGTSSYNEQFF. The CDR3 nucleotides are TGTGCCTGGGGGACCTCATCCTACAATGAGCAGTTCTTC.

In its sample, this clonotype was seen many times. The V gene is TRBV7-3, the J gene TRBJ2-3; D is perhaps TRBD2 (5 bases). There are 15 residues in the CDR3. Trimming shortened V by 2 bases and J by 0 bases, and 9 bases separated the two germline ends. Germline V gene sequence: CDR1 SGHTA, CDR2 FQGTGA. CDR3 bases: TGTGCCAGCAGCTTACGGGGAGATAGCACAGATACGCAGTATTTT. This sequence encodes CASSLRGDSTDTQYF.

This clonotype occurred many times. The rearrangement joins TRBV5-1 to TRBJ1-1, with 7 bases lining up with TRBD1. Per germline, CDR1 SGHRS and CDR2 YFSETQ. Losses at the gene ends were 0 bases for V and 4 bases for J; bases not matched to a gene: 6. The CDR3 runs 15 residues. The CDR3 reads CASSLETAGGTEAFF. DNA for the CDR3: TGCGCCAGCAGCTTGGAAACCGCAGGGGGCACTGAAGCTTTCTTT.

The table lists this clonotype with many counts. The chain uses TRBV3-1 and TRBJ2-1; 9 positions agree with TRBD1. Per the germline V gene, CDR1 is LGHDT and CDR2 is YNNKEL (reference sequence). V lost 6 bases and J lost 9; bases outside the gene matches: 6. CDR3 length: 13 amino acids. The CDR3 spells CASRWTGATEQFF. The DNA of the CDR3 is TGTGCCAGCAGATGGACAGGGGCGACTGAGCAGTTCTTC.

This clonotype was observed a few times. The V gene is TRBV12-3 or TRBV12-4, the J gene TRBJ2-7; a weak D match, TRBD1 (7 bases). This CDR3 is 15 amino acids long. Trimming pared 4 bases from V and 2 bases from J, leaving 15 bases between. The CDR3 protein is CASSSPGRGAYEQYF. CDR3 coding DNA: TGTGCCAGCAGTTCCCCTGGCAGGGGGGCCTACGAGCAGTACTTC.

The chain employs TRBV5-1 and TRBJ1-4; maybe TRBD1 (5 bases). The CDR3 totals 15 residues. Trimming took 1 base from V and 8 from J, leaving 15 bases between them. CDR1 and CDR2 (germline): SGHRS, YFSETQ. The chain's CDR3 is CASSLIGTPGEKLFF. As DNA, the CDR3 is TGCGCCAGCAGCTTGATCGGGACGCCGGGCGAAAAACTGTTTTTT.

This clonotype was counted between two and nine times. The chain employs TRBV20-1 and TRBJ1-3, with 7 bases that match TRBD1. Germline V CDR1 and CDR2: DFQATT, SNEGSKA (reference sequence). The CDR3 runs to 13 residues. V gave up 3 bases and J gave up 3 bases; unmatched junction bases: 2. The CDR3 DNA follows: TGCAGTGCTAGCCCAGGGGGTGGAAACACCATATATTTT. Protein: CSASPGGGNTIYF.

This rearrangement joins TRBV29-1 to TRBJ1-2; D remains ambiguous. V shed 2 bases and J shed 6 bases, with 16 bases lying between them. The germline V gene has CDR1 SQVTM and CDR2 ANQGSEA. CDR3 length: 14 residues. Here the CDR3 reads CSVERGKEGDGYTF. The DNA of the CDR3 is TGCAGCGTTGAAAGAGGGAAGGAGGGCGATGGCTACACCTTC.

This chain joins TRBV7-3 and TRBJ2-1, with TRBD1 matching 9 bases. There are 15 residues in the CDR3. Germline CDR1 reads SGHTA; CDR2 reads FQGTGA. V trimming: 3 bases; J trimming: 3 bases; junction bases outside the gene matches: 3. DNA of the CDR3: TGTGCCAGCAGCTTGACAGGGGGGGGCTACAATGAGCAGTTCTTC. It codes for CASSLTGGGYNEQFF.

The table lists this clonotype with many counts. CDR3 residues: CASSIQLAGGVYNEQFF. The CDR3 nucleotides read TGTGCCAGTAGTATCCAGCTAGCGGGAGGGGTCTACAATGAGCAGTTCTTC. The chain uses TRBV19 and TRBJ2-1; 12 bases line up with TRBD2. The length of the CDR3 is 17 residues. Germline CDR1 reads LNHDA; CDR2 reads SQIVND (reference sequence). V shed 3 bases and J 3 bases; nucleotides not matched to a gene: 6.

In its sample, this clonotype was seen many times. The chain carries TRBV7-9 and TRBJ2-7; 8 nucleotides line up with TRBD2. Germline V CDR1 and CDR2: SEHNR, FQNEAQ (reference sequence). The J segment lost 4 bases and the V segment lost 0 bases, leaving 2 bases of the junction unmatched. This CDR3 is built from 14 residues. In DNA, the CDR3 is TGTGCCAGCAGCTTAGCTAGCGGGAAGTACGAGCAGTACTTC. It translates to CASSLASGKYEQYF.

This clonotype was recorded many times. The chain links TRBV24-1 to TRBJ1-2; D is unclear. CDR3 length: 12 residues. CDR1 is KGHDR, CDR2 SFDVKD, per germline. V gave up 3 bases and J gave up 9 bases, with 10 bases separating them. CDR3 amino acids: CATSDGRRSYTF. CDR3 bases: TGTGCCACCAGTGATGGACGACGTAGCTACACCTTC.

This clonotype was counted many times. The chain uses TRBV12-3 or TRBV12-4 and TRBJ2-7; 8 positions agree with TRBD2. J was trimmed by 2 bases and V by 6 bases; bases with no gene match: 21. This CDR3 region has 19 residues. For the CDR3, the DNA is TGTGCCAGCAGCGATCCTCACTCCCCCGGGACTAGGAGCCCCTACGAGCAGTACTTC. As protein: CASSDPHSPGTRSPYEQYF.

This clonotype was counted only a few times. The CDR3 loop is CASSLLGTGIFLSNQPQHF. The CDR3 DNA is TGTGCCAGCAGTTTGTTAGGGACAGGGATTTTTTTAAGCAATCAGCCCCAGCATTTT. The chain combines TRBV28 with TRBJ1-5, with TRBD1 identical over 9 bases. This CDR3 is 19 amino acids long. Germline V gene sequence: CDR1 MDHEN, CDR2 SYDVKM. The V segment lost 3 bases and the J segment 1 base; nucleotides outside the gene matches: 13.

The chain recombines TRBV11-2 with TRBJ2-3, with D perhaps TRBD1 or TRBD2 (6 bases each). The CDR3 totals 15 residues. V was pared by 8 bases and J by 0 bases, with 15 bases between. Germline CDR1 reads SGHAT; CDR2 reads FQNNGV. The CDR3 DNA is TGTGCCAGCTCCCGGAGGGGGGAAAGCACAGATACGCAGTATTTT. The encoded protein is CASSRRGESTDTQYF.